Listed here are 23 T cell receptor beta chains from one sample, sequenced in a study of T cells in Graves' hyperthyroidism and ophthalmopathy. Amplified regions were TCR beta CDR3 sequences from RNA transcripts. The primer set for the first-round RT-PCR of the TCR CDR3 was HTBI. Each CDR3 protein is one row after TCRdb ran MiXCR on the multiplex PCR reads. The repertoire includes about 690,000 distinct CDR3 sequences, approximately 15% of them detected once, and 15% to 18% sits in the top ten. Sequencing used blood. The source of these receptors is a man aged 50-59 years with Graves' hyperthyroidism.

As for this clonotype: One base away lies a much larger clone, so this may be a sequencing read error. The genes are TRBV3-1 and TRBJ2-5, with 7 bases fitting TRBD1. From germline, CDR1 is LGHDT and CDR2 YNNKEL (reference sequence). CDR3 length equals 16 residues. V lost 3 bases, J lost 2 bases, and 9 bases stayed unmatched. CDR3 amino acids: CASSQVGTAEQETQYF. The CDR3 DNA sequence: TGTGCCAGCAGCCAGGTAGGGACAGCTGAGCAAGAGACCCAGTACTTC.

This rearrangement joins TRBV10-3 to TRBJ2-7; TRBD1 agrees at 9 bases. Looked up from germline, CDR1 is ENHRY and CDR2 is SYGVKD. This CDR3 has 16 amino acids. J lost 2 bases, V lost 2 bases, and 7 bases had no gene match. CDR3 in amino acids: CAISERTGATPYEQYF. CDR3 in DNA: TGTGCCATCAGTGAGCGGACAGGGGCCACTCCCTACGAGCAGTACTTC.

This clonotype was seen repeatedly, ten times or more. The rearrangement joins TRBV5-1 to TRBJ1-1; TRBD1 is a possible D gene (5 bases). The germline V gene encodes CDR1 SGHRS and CDR2 YFSETQ. Trimming removed 0 bases at V and 5 bases at J, with 11 bases between. The CDR3 is made up of 14 amino acids. CDR3 DNA: TGCGCCAGCAGCTTGGCGACCCGGGGGACTGAAGCTTTCTTT. Protein sequence: CASSLATRGTEAFF.

This clonotype showed up many times. The chain employs TRBV13 and TRBJ2-1, with a tentative D call TRBD2 (6 bases). The V end lost 4 bases, the J end lost 5 bases, and 18 bases lay between the germline ends. CDR1 is PRHDT, CDR2 FYEKMQ, per germline (reference sequence). The CDR3 loop spans 16 amino acids. Written as DNA, the CDR3 is TGTGCCAGCAGCTACGGCCCCGGGCTAGCGAACAATGAGCAGTTCTTC. This codes for CASSYGPGLANNEQFF.

This clonotype was seen at least ten times. This sequence joins TRBV29-1 and TRBJ2-1; D uncertain. Germline V gene lookup returns CDR1 SQVTM and CDR2 ANQGSEA. There are 14 residues in the CDR3. Trimming cost V 4 bases and J 0 bases, with 10 bases left between them. CDR3 in DNA: TGCAGCGTTGTGCTACTGAGCTCCTACAATGAGCAGTTCTTC. Translating it yields CSVVLLSSYNEQFF.

This clonotype was counted ten times or more. The CDR3 sequence is CASSEGSVHEQFF. As DNA, the CDR3 is TGTGCCAGCAGCGAGGGATCCGTCCATGAGCAGTTCTTC. The chain is built from TRBV6-1 and TRBJ2-1; perhaps TRBD2 as D (5 bases). Trimming pared 6 bases from V and 8 bases from J, leaving 14 bases between. The CDR3 runs to 13 residues. Germline values: CDR1 MNHNS, CDR2 SASEGT.

This clonotype was picked up many times. V and J are TRBV2 and TRBJ2-7; 12 bases map to TRBD2. This CDR3 is built from 16 residues. Trimming at V came to 6 bases and at J to 2 bases, leaving 8 bases not matched to a gene. Germline V gene data show CDR1 as SNHLY and CDR2 as FYNNEI. CDR3 in DNA: TGTGCCAGCAGAATGACTAGCGGGAGCCCCCCCTACGAGCAGTACTTC. Its protein is CASRMTSGSPPYEQYF. The full variable domain, completed using reference TRBV2 and TRBJ2-7, is EPEVTQTPSHQVTQMGQEVILRCVPISNHLYFYWYRQILGQKVEFLVSFYNNEISEKSEIFDDQFSVERPDGSNFTLKIRSTKLEDSAMYFCASRMTSGSPPYEQYFGPGTRLTVT.

Many counts were recorded for this clonotype. The V gene is TRBV5-6, the J gene TRBJ2-7; D uncertain. Trimming shortened V by 4 bases and J by 1 base, and 12 bases separated the two germline ends. In germline, CDR1 is SGHDT, CDR2 YYEEEE. This CDR3 contains 14 residues. The CDR3 nucleotides are TGTGCCAGCAGCAAGACCGACACTTCCTACGAGCAGTACTTC. It encodes CASSKTDTSYEQYF.

The table lists this clonotype with many counts. The V and J genes are TRBV30 and TRBJ2-1; D not certain. V was cut by 0 bases and J by 7 bases, with 7 bases left in between. Germline V gives CDR1 GTSNPN, CDR2 SVGIG (reference sequence). The CDR3 runs to 12 residues. The CDR3 is CAWSVLMNEQFF. CDR3 nucleotides: TGTGCCTGGAGTGTACTGATGAATGAGCAGTTCTTC.

This clonotype has ten or more counts. The chain carries TRBV24-1 and TRBJ2-3; the match to TRBD2 covers 11 bases. Germline loops: CDR1 KGHDR, CDR2 SFDVKD. The CDR3 runs to 17 residues. The V segment lost 4 bases and the J segment 4 bases; nucleotides outside the gene matches: 9. The CDR3 is CATSDPRLAGSPDTQYF. The CDR3 DNA sequence: TGTGCCACCAGTGACCCCCGACTAGCGGGAAGCCCAGATACGCAGTATTTT.

This clonotype came up many times. The V and J genes are TRBV27 and TRBJ2-3; TRBD2 aligns across 10 bases. The CDR3 length is 15 residues. CDR1 MNHEY and CDR2 SMNVEV come from the germline V gene (reference sequence). Trimming at V came to 6 bases and at J to 5 bases, leaving 8 bases not matched to a gene. The CDR3 spells CASRGTSVGEDTQYF. The DNA of the CDR3 is TGTGCCAGCAGGGGGACTAGCGTCGGGGAAGATACGCAGTATTTT.

This clonotype appeared a few times. Here the CDR3 omits its conserved ending phenylalanine or tryptophan, so a read error is the likely source. This chain links TRBV6-2 or TRBV6-3 with TRBJ1-4; 7 nucleotides match TRBD1. CDR3 length equals 15 residues. The ends lost 5 bases at V and 3 bases at J; junction bases unmatched: 6. The germline V gene encodes CDR1 MNHEY and CDR2 SVGEGT. This CDR3 is CASSRTGTANEKLFL. The CDR3 region has the DNA TGTGCCAGCAGTCGGACCGGGACAGCTAATGAAAAACTGTTTTTA.

The V and J genes are TRBV5-1 and TRBJ2-2; D is unclear. With 6 bases removed from V and 3 bases from J, the gap between germline ends came to 15 bases. Germline-derived CDR1 and CDR2 are SGHRS and YFSETQ. The CDR3 totals 15 residues. DNA of the CDR3: TGCGCCAGCAACCCAGGAACAACCTACACCGGGGAGCTGTTTTTT. This translates into CASNPGTTYTGELFF.

This clonotype has more than one count but fewer than ten. J is TRBJ1-1 and V is TRBV9, with 7 bases fitting TRBD1. This CDR3 is built from 14 residues. Germline V lookup: CDR1 SGDLS, CDR2 YYNGEE. V was pared by 6 bases and J by 1 base, with 6 bases of the junction left unmatched. The CDR3 sequence: CASTPRQGNTEAFF. In nucleotides, the CDR3 is TGTGCCAGCACGCCTAGACAGGGGAACACTGAAGCTTTCTTT.

The V call is TRBV20-1, the J call TRBJ1-5; D not resolved. The CDR3 spans 12 residues. The V end lost 5 bases, the J end lost 9 bases, and 14 bases lay between the germline ends. Germline loops: CDR1 DFQATT, CDR2 SNEGSKA (reference sequence). CDR3: CSAQSSATPQHF. The CDR3 nucleotides read TGCAGTGCTCAGTCATCGGCGACGCCCCAGCATTTT.

This clonotype was recorded many times. The chain employs TRBV19 and TRBJ1-5, with a weak D call TRBD1 (6 bases). The CDR3 is 17 amino acids. Trimming shortened V by 7 bases and J by 2 bases, and 21 bases separated the two germline ends. CDR1 is LNHDA, CDR2 SQIVND, per germline (reference sequence). The CDR3 loop reads CASKNRAFGVGNQPQHF. The CDR3 nucleotides read TGTGCCAGTAAGAACAGGGCCTTTGGTGTTGGCAATCAGCCCCAGCATTTT.

Of note for this clonotype: Since a much larger clone is just one base distant, this may be a read error. This chain joins TRBV28 and TRBJ1-6; possibly TRBD1 for D (6 bases). The germline V and J ends were trimmed by 7 bases and 1 base, with 14 bases remaining between them. The CDR3 is made up of 16 amino acids. Germline-derived CDR1 and CDR2 are MDHEN and SYDVKM. CDR3 nucleotides: TGTGCCAGCATACCCGAGGGGGGATCCTATAATTCACCCCTCCACTTT. Amino acid sequence: CASIPEGGSYNSPLHF. The full variable domain, completed using reference TRBV28 and TRBJ1-6, is DVKVTQSSRYLVKRTGEKVFLECVQDMDHENMFWYRQDPGLGLRLIYFSYDVKMKEKGDIPEGYSVSREKKERFSLILESASTNQTSMYLCASIPEGGSYNSPLHFGNGTRLTVT.

There are many counts of this clonotype. This chain's CDR3 is CASSKGQQETQYF. DNA for the CDR3: TGTGCCAGCAGTAAAGGACAGCAAGAGACCCAGTACTTC. This chain uses TRBV27 with TRBJ2-5; D might be TRBD1 (6 bases). With 5 bases removed from V and 2 bases from J, the gap between germline ends came to 9 bases. The CDR3 is 13 amino acids. Germline CDR1 is MNHEY and CDR2 is SMNVEV (reference sequence).

There are many counts of this clonotype. This chain uses TRBV24-1 with TRBJ2-5, with 9 positions matching TRBD2. The length of the CDR3 is 16 residues. With 2 bases clipped from V and 1 base from J, the junction kept 4 bases outside the gene matches. Germline loops: CDR1 KGHDR, CDR2 SFDVKD. In DNA form, the CDR3 reads TGTGCCACCAGTGATTCCACTAGCGGGTTCCAAGAGACCCAGTACTTC. Translated, it gives CATSDSTSGFQETQYF.

This clonotype was detected ten times or more. The chain uses TRBV14 and TRBJ2-7; TRBD2 matches 7 bases. Trimming took 5 bases from V and 2 from J; bases not matched to a gene: 6. The germline V gene encodes CDR1 SGHDN and CDR2 FVKESK. The CDR3 loop spans 14 amino acids. The CDR3 here is CASSYMRGTYEQYF. Here the CDR3 DNA reads TGTGCCAGCAGCTACATGCGGGGGACCTACGAGCAGTACTTC. The full variable domain, completed using reference TRBV14 and TRBJ2-7, is EAGVTQFPSHSVIEKGQTVTLRCDPISGHDNLYWYRRVMGKEIKFLLHFVKESKQDESGMPNNRFLAERTGGTYSTLKVQPAELEDSGVYFCASSYMRGTYEQYFGPGTRLTVT.

This clonotype was detected a few times. The rearrangement uses TRBV29-1 and TRBJ2-2, with 14 bases fitting TRBD2. Trimming took 6 bases from V and 5 from J; bases not matched to a gene: 11. This CDR3 is built from 17 residues. Germline V CDR1 and CDR2: SQVTM, ANQGSEA. CDR3: CSVAWGTSGSGTGELFF. CDR3 coding DNA: TGCAGCGTCGCATGGGGGACTAGCGGGAGCGGAACCGGGGAGCTGTTTTTT.

This clonotype turned up a few times. The chain joins TRBV29-1 to TRBJ2-1; D is possibly TRBD1 (7 bases). Germline V CDR1 and CDR2: SQVTM, ANQGSEA. CDR3 length: 14 amino acids. Trimming removed 7 bases from V and 3 bases from J, with 16 bases in between. CDR3 sequence reads: CSAPRGADYNEQFF. The CDR3 coding sequence is TGCAGCGCCCCCAGGGGGGCAGACTACAATGAGCAGTTCTTC.

This chain joins TRBV20-1 and TRBJ2-3; D unclear. The CDR3 is made up of 13 amino acids. CDR1 and CDR2 from the germline V gene are DFQATT and SNEGSKA (reference sequence). As DNA, the CDR3 is TGCAGCCCTAAAGGGTTCCGGACAGATACGCAGTATTTT. Protein: CSPKGFRTDTQYF.